This T cell receptor (beta chain) was recovered during a study of T cell repertoires in cytomegalovirus infection. Overall study context: CMV epitopes in the study were HLA-C-restricted (recently identified) and HLA-B-restricted (well studied). Study results and caveats: Within the response measured ex vivo, HLA-C-restricted CMV-specific TCR beta clonotypes were dominant. CMV carriers with the relevant HLA were identified by cumulative public TCR beta family frequency.

Trimming took 4 bases from V and 7 from J; bases not matched to a gene: 4. The CDR3 runs 15 residues. CDR1 and CDR2 from the germline V gene are SEHNR and FQNEAQ (reference sequence). TCRdb used MiXCR to reprocess the reads, holding one entry per CDR3 protein. The sample holds some 700,000 distinct CDR3 sequences; roughly 33% are singletons and the top ten take 15% to 20%. This clonotype has a handful of counts. The antigen is not known. The chain couples TRBV7-9 to TRBJ2-3, with 14 bases that match TRBD2. This receptor was obtained from a human donor in good health (CMV status not recorded). Some clones in this sample may be carry-over from other donors' samples. The sample was cultured PBMCs, taken from culture after CMV antigen stimulation. CDR3 coding DNA: TGTGCCAGCAGCTCGGGGACTAGCGGGAGATATACGCAGTATTTT. Its translation is CASSSGTSGRYTQYF.